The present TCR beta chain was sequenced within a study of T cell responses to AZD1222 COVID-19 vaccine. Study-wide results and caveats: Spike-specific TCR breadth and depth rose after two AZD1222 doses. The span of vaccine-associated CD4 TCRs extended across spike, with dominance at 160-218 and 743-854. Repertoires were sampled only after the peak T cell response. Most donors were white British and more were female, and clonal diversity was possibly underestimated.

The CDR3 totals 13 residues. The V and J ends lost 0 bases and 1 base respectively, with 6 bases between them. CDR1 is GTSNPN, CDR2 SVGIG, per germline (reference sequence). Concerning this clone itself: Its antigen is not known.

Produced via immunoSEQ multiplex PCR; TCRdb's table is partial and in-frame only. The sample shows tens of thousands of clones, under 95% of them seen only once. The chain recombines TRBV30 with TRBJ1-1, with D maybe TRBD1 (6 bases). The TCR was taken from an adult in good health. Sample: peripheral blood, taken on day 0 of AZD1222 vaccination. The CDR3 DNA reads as TGTGCCTGGAGTGTAGGGGGGAACACTGAAGCTTTCTTT. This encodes CAWSVGGNTEAFF.